One sample yielded the 30 T cell receptor beta chains listed below, sequenced in a study of shared clonotypes between healthy human individuals. Some clones are missing from TCRdb's copy, which holds only in-frame ones; the method was immunoSEQ multiplex PCR. The sample lists around 2,000,000 clones, roughly 95% occurring once. Sequencing used naive CD4+ T cells sorted from blood. The subset: CD45RA+ positively selected. The receptors stem from a man aged 18 to 29 in good health.

This clone was observed once. The chain joins TRBV5-1 to TRBJ2-5; D gene unclear. Looked up from germline, CDR1 is SGHRS and CDR2 is YFSETQ. The V end lost 7 bases, the J end lost 2 bases, and 6 bases lay between the germline ends. The CDR3 contains 11 residues. The CDR3 here is CASLGQETQYF. The DNA of the CDR3 is TGCGCCAGCCTGGGACAAGAGACCCAGTACTTC.

This sequence joins TRBV18 and TRBJ2-2; a weak D match, TRBD2 (5 bases). The V gene lost 2 bases and the J gene lost 3 bases, with 16 bases spanning the gap. The CDR3 totals 17 residues. In germline, CDR1 is KGHSH, CDR2 LQKENI. DNA of the CDR3: TGTGCCAGCTCACCAAGCGGTTCTAGCAGTTACACCGGGGAGCTGTTTTTT. Encoded protein: CASSPSGSSSYTGELFF. Based on the CDR3 plus reference TRBV18 and TRBJ2-2, the full variable domain is NAGVMQNPRHLVRRRGQEARLRCSPMKGHSHVYWYRQLPEEGLKFMVYLQKENIIDESGMPKERFSAEFPKEGPSILRIQQVVRGDSAAYFCASSPSGSSSYTGELFFGEGSRLTVL.

The rearrangement uses TRBV6-5 and TRBJ1-1; D perhaps matches TRBD1 (5 bases). V was clipped by 4 bases and J by 1 base, with 13 bases between them. The CDR3 sequence is 15 residues long. CDR1 MNHEY and CDR2 SVGAGI come from the germline V gene. CDR3 region: CASSSLGHQNTEAFF. CDR3 DNA: TGTGCCAGCAGTTCCCTAGGACACCAGAACACTGAAGCTTTCTTT.

This chain uses TRBV5-1 with TRBJ2-7, with D perhaps assigned TRBD1 or TRBD2 (5 bases each). Deletions cut 4 bases from V and 6 bases from J, with 14 bases between. Germline V lookup: CDR1 SGHRS, CDR2 YFSETQ. This CDR3 comprises 13 residues. Here the CDR3 DNA reads TGCGCCAGCAGCAGGGACGGGTGGGCCGAGCAGTACTTC. It specifies CASSRDGWAEQYF.

The chain couples TRBV4-1 to TRBJ2-7, with D possibly being TRBD2 (6 bases). The CDR3 is made up of 15 amino acids. Germline lookup yields CDR1 MGHRA and CDR2 YSYEKL. V lost 4 bases to trimming and J lost 2 bases, with 15 bases between them. The CDR3 reads CASSPILARTYEQYF. The CDR3 DNA is TGCGCCAGCAGCCCCATTCTAGCGCGCACCTACGAGCAGTACTTC.

The chain carries TRBV10-3 and TRBJ1-5; D call uncertain. V gave up 3 bases and J gave up 9 bases, with 9 bases separating them. The germline V gene encodes CDR1 ENHRY and CDR2 SYGVKD. CDR3 length: 12 residues. The CDR3: CAISDTSGPQHF. The DNA for the CDR3 is TGTGCCATCAGTGATACCTCGGGGCCCCAGCATTTT.

V and J are TRBV6-5 and TRBJ1-2, with D possibly TRBD1 on 6 matching bases. The germline CDR1 and CDR2 sequences are MNHEY and SVGAGI. V was cut by 6 bases and J by 7 bases, with 15 bases left in between. The CDR3 has 13 amino acids. The CDR3 is CASRQGQSSGYTF. CDR3 nucleotides: TGTGCCAGCAGACAAGGACAGTCGAGTGGCTACACCTTC.

The DNA for the CDR3 is TGTGCCAGCAGCGTAGGGACTAGCGGGACCGAGCAGTACTTC. Its translation: CASSVGTSGTEQYF. The rearrangement joins TRBV9 to TRBJ2-7; 12 nucleotides line up with TRBD2. This CDR3 comprises 14 residues. CDR1 is SGDLS and CDR2 is YYNGEE in the germline V gene. Germline trimming cut 0 bases from V and 6 bases from J; bases unmatched to any gene: 1. The full variable domain, rest sourced from reference TRBV9 and TRBJ2-7, is DSGVTQTPKHLITATGQRVTLRCSPRSGDLSVYWYQQSLDQGLQFLIQYYNGEERAKGNILERFSAQQFPDLHSELNLSSLELGDSALYFCASSVGTSGTEQYFGPGTRLTVT.

The genes are TRBV9 and TRBJ1-2; 9 bases are a match to TRBD1. Trimming took 0 bases from V and 5 from J; bases not matched to a gene: 8. The germline CDR1 and CDR2 sequences are SGDLS and YYNGEE. The CDR3 runs to 16 residues. This CDR3 reads CASSVAPSTGGYGYTF. In DNA, the CDR3 is TGTGCCAGCAGCGTAGCCCCTTCGACAGGGGGTTATGGCTACACCTTC. Full variable domain (missing parts from reference TRBV9 and TRBJ1-2): DSGVTQTPKHLITATGQRVTLRCSPRSGDLSVYWYQQSLDQGLQFLIQYYNGEERAKGNILERFSAQQFPDLHSELNLSSLELGDSALYFCASSVAPSTGGYGYTFGSGTRLTVV.

The rearrangement links TRBV6-6 to TRBJ2-7; the match to TRBD1 covers 9 bases. The CDR3 extends over 16 amino acids. With V trimmed by 0 bases and J by 2 bases, 5 bases remained unmatched. Germline assignment: CDR1 MNHNY and CDR2 SVGAGI (reference sequence). The DNA for the CDR3 is TGTGCCAGCAGTTACTCGCCGGGACAGGGACCCTACGAGCAGTACTTC. It translates to CASSYSPGQGPYEQYF.

The chain links TRBV5-1 to TRBJ2-1; 13 bases line up with TRBD2. The CDR3 extends over 15 amino acids. Germline V CDR1 and CDR2: SGHRS, YFSETQ. With 5 bases clipped from V and 10 bases from J, the junction kept 9 bases outside the gene matches. CDR3 sequence: CASRPGTSGIREQFF. The CDR3 DNA reads TGCGCCAGCAGGCCCGGGACTAGCGGGATCCGGGAGCAGTTCTTC.

As DNA, the CDR3 is TGTGCCAGCAGCTACCAAGGACAGGTTGGGGAAAAACTGTTTTTT. It specifies CASSYQGQVGEKLFF. The V call is TRBV5-5, the J call TRBJ1-4, with 7 bases identical to TRBD1. Germline V gives CDR1 SGHKS, CDR2 YYEKEE (reference sequence). The CDR3 has 15 residues. The V segment lost 3 bases and the J segment 8 bases; nucleotides outside the gene matches: 10.

The CDR3 reads CSVLRATTETQYF. The CDR3, as DNA: TGCAGCGTCCTAAGGGCGACAACTGAGACCCAGTACTTC. V is TRBV29-1 and J is TRBJ2-5; D gene ambiguous. The CDR3 loop spans 13 amino acids. CDR1 and CDR2 (germline): SQVTM, ANQGSEA. V was cut by 6 bases and J by 5 bases, with 16 bases left in between.

Here the CDR3 DNA reads TGCGCCAGCAGCTACCGGACAACTACGAACACCGGGGAGCTGTTTTTT. It translates to CASSYRTTTNTGELFF. The chain is built from TRBV5-1 and TRBJ2-2, with a tentative D call TRBD1 (5 bases). Germline values: CDR1 SGHRS, CDR2 YFSETQ. The ends were cut back, 3 bases at V and 0 bases at J, with 12 bases in the middle. There are 16 residues in the CDR3. The variable domain in full, completed from reference TRBV5-1 and TRBJ2-2, reads KAGVTQTPRYLIKTRGQQVTLSCSPISGHRSVSWYQQTPGQGLQFLFEYFSETQRNKGNFPGRFSGRQFSNSRSEMNVSTLELGDSALYLCASSYRTTTNTGELFFGEGSRLTVL.

V usage is TRBV7-9 and J usage is TRBJ2-7; the D is unclear. CDR1 is SEHNR, CDR2 FQNEAQ, per germline (reference sequence). The CDR3 totals 14 residues. V was cut by 1 base and J by 6 bases, with 13 bases left in between. The CDR3 DNA reads as TGTGCCAGCAGCTTAGGGCCGAGAGGTTCCGAGCAGTACTTC. Protein sequence: CASSLGPRGSEQYF.

This chain joins TRBV29-1 and TRBJ2-7; D may be TRBD2 (6 bases). CDR3 length equals 13 residues. Trimming took off 7 bases at V and 4 bases at J, with 17 bases between the two ends. Per the germline V gene, CDR1 is SQVTM and CDR2 is ANQGSEA. The CDR3 loop reads CSAPWGESYEQYF. The CDR3 region has the DNA TGCAGCGCCCCCTGGGGGGAATCATACGAGCAGTACTTC.

The chain has TRBV5-4 and TRBJ2-5; D may be TRBD1 (5 bases). CDR1 is SGHNT and CDR2 is YYREEE in the germline V gene (reference sequence). The CDR3 sequence is 14 residues long. V was trimmed by 4 bases and J by 0 bases, leaving 10 bases between them. CDR3 protein: CASSGVGHQETQYF. In nucleotides, the CDR3 is TGTGCCAGCAGCGGGGTGGGGCACCAAGAGACCCAGTACTTC.

V usage is TRBV7-2 and J usage is TRBJ1-5; 10 bases align to TRBD1. V shed 5 bases and J 4 bases; nucleotides not matched to a gene: 8. This CDR3 comprises 16 residues. In germline, CDR1 is SGHTA, CDR2 FQGNSA. CDR3: CASSNYDRGLNQPQHF. CDR3 in DNA: TGTGCCAGCAGCAATTACGACAGGGGGCTTAATCAGCCCCAGCATTTT.

The V and J genes are TRBV27 and TRBJ1-1; 9 bases map to TRBD1. The V gene's germline CDR1 is MNHEY and CDR2 SMNVEV (reference sequence). The trim removed 6 bases at V and 1 base at J, leaving 9 bases unmatched. The CDR3 totals 16 residues. The CDR3 is CASSQLGDRANTEAFF. In DNA, the CDR3 is TGTGCCAGCAGCCAGTTAGGGGACAGGGCGAACACTGAAGCTTTCTTT.

V usage is TRBV7-2 and J usage is TRBJ2-1; no firm D call. CDR3 length equals 16 residues. Trimming pared 0 bases from V and 2 bases from J, leaving 11 bases between. Germline V gene lookup returns CDR1 SGHTA and CDR2 FQGNSA. CDR3 sequence: CASSLALSATYNEQFF. The CDR3 nucleotides are TGTGCCAGCAGCTTAGCGCTTTCGGCTACCTACAATGAGCAGTTCTTC.

This clone was recorded a few times. J is TRBJ2-7 and V is TRBV18; D perhaps matches TRBD2 (5 bases). The CDR3 has 14 residues. Trimming removed 0 bases from V and 6 bases from J, with 12 bases in between. Germline-derived CDR1 and CDR2 are KGHSH and LQKENI. The CDR3 nucleotides read TGTGCCAGCTCACCACCGAGGGAAGGAGGCGAGCAGTACTTC. It specifies CASSPPREGGEQYF.

This clone was seen only once. The J gene is TRBJ2-7, the V gene TRBV6-5; D not resolved. Germline V gene sequence: CDR1 MNHEY, CDR2 SVGAGI. The V and J ends lost 0 bases and 5 bases respectively, with 17 bases between them. The CDR3 is 16 residues long. The CDR3: CASSYSPRQGLDEQYF. The DNA of the CDR3 is TGTGCCAGCAGTTACTCCCCCCGGCAAGGGTTGGACGAGCAGTACTTC.

Details on this clone: The same CDR3 can be traced to other DNA sequences in this sample. The chain uses TRBV6-6 and TRBJ1-6; TRBD1 aligns across 7 bases. The CDR3 contains 15 residues. The junction had 7 bases not matched to a gene; V was cut back by 2 bases and J by 9 bases. The V gene's germline CDR1 is MNHNY and CDR2 SVGAGI (reference sequence). CDR3 loop: CASSYRDRVGSPLHF. The CDR3 DNA reads as TGTGCCAGCAGTTACCGAGACAGGGTTGGTTCACCCCTCCACTTT.

V usage is TRBV4-1 and J usage is TRBJ2-1; D is ambiguous. Trimming shortened V by 0 bases and J by 2 bases, and 8 bases separated the two germline ends. Germline V gives CDR1 MGHRA, CDR2 YSYEKL. This CDR3 is 15 amino acids long. Here the CDR3 reads CASSQDLAPYNEQFF. As DNA, the CDR3 is TGCGCCAGCAGCCAAGATCTTGCACCCTACAATGAGCAGTTCTTC.

V usage is TRBV18 and J usage is TRBJ1-1; TRBD1 agrees at 9 bases. With V trimmed by 2 bases and J by 4 bases, 11 bases remained unmatched. The CDR3 totals 17 residues. Per the germline V gene, CDR1 is KGHSH and CDR2 is LQKENI. The CDR3 region is CASSPVPGQGSGTEAFF. For the CDR3, the DNA is TGTGCCAGCTCACCAGTCCCGGGACAGGGTTCGGGCACTGAAGCTTTCTTT.

V gene TRBV18 combines with J gene TRBJ1-4; D may be TRBD1 (5 bases). Trimming pared 3 bases from V and 10 bases from J, leaving 15 bases between. CDR3 length: 14 amino acids. Germline lookup yields CDR1 KGHSH and CDR2 LQKENI. The CDR3 loop is CASSPSGVLGKLFF. CDR3 bases: TGTGCCAGCTCACCGTCGGGGGTACTAGGAAAACTGTTTTTT.

The chain has TRBV7-3 and TRBJ2-7; a possible D gene is TRBD2 (6 bases). The CDR3 extends over 14 amino acids. Trimming shortened V by 0 bases and J by 3 bases, and 9 bases separated the two germline ends. Germline lookup yields CDR1 SGHTA and CDR2 FQGTGA. CDR3 nucleotide sequence: TGTGCCAGCAGCTTAACATGGGGAGGCTACGAGCAGTACTTC. It is translated as CASSLTWGGYEQYF. The full variable domain, rest sourced from reference TRBV7-3 and TRBJ2-7, is GAGVSQTPSNKVTEKGKYVELRCDPISGHTALYWYRQSLGQGPEFLIYFQGTGAADDSGLPNDRFFAVRPEGSVSTLKIQRTERGDSAVYLCASSLTWGGYEQYFGPGTRLTVT.

The CDR3 bases are TGCGCCAGCAGCCAAGATCTCGCCTATGGCTACACCTTC. Its protein is CASSQDLAYGYTF. This chain connects TRBV4-1 to TRBJ1-2, with no clear D. Per the germline V gene, CDR1 is MGHRA and CDR2 is YSYEKL. The CDR3 length is 13 residues. V was cut by 0 bases and J by 4 bases, with 6 bases left in between.

The chain links TRBV25-1 to TRBJ1-2; D gene ambiguous. The CDR3 covers 13 residues. Germline assignment: CDR1 MGHDK and CDR2 SYGVNS. V dropped 3 bases and J dropped 3 bases, with 8 bases sitting between them. The CDR3 is CASSEEGYYGYTF. The CDR3 nucleotides are TGTGCCAGCAGTGAGGAGGGTTACTATGGCTACACCTTC.

Comments on this clone: The same CDR3 arises from other DNA sequences in this sample as well. The CDR3 region has the DNA TGTGCCAGCTCACCAGGCAGGGCCACCTACGAGCAGTACTTC. Translation: CASSPGRATYEQYF. The J gene is TRBJ2-7, the V gene TRBV18, with D possibly being TRBD1 (5 bases). This CDR3 has 14 amino acids. V shed 2 bases and J shed 2 bases, with 10 bases lying between them. In germline, CDR1 is KGHSH, CDR2 LQKENI.